The present T cell receptor (beta chain) was sequenced within a study of shared clonotypes between healthy human individuals. Study-level background: CD8 memory received one plate per donor, CD8 naive two, CD4 memory three and CD4 naive three. Overall study results and limits: The authors expected sequencing depth to affect clonotype sharing among donors. Relative to clonotypes present in all four donors, those not shared had lower generation probabilities.

This clone was detected a few times. Its matching antigen is unknown. The CDR3 runs to 11 residues. Between the trimmed V and J ends, which lost 5 bases and 7 bases, there was a span of 8 bases. The V gene's germline CDR1 is SEHNR and CDR2 FQNEAQ (reference sequence). In the authors' methods: Filtering differed since immunoSEQ provided only junctions, with no quality scores. TCRdb's copy holds only in-frame clones and misses some; the assay was immunoSEQ multiplex PCR. That table gives V, J and clone size, and the DNA gave D and trimming. This sample has some 2,500,000 clones, with 93% found just once.

The chain joins TRBV7-9 to TRBJ1-1; D remains unclear. What was sequenced was naive CD4+ T cells from PBMCs. Subset denoted: CD45RA+ positively selected. The receptor was isolated from a man aged 18 to 29 in good health. Some clones in this sample may be carry-over from other donors' samples. CDR3 coding DNA: TGTGCCAGCAGCGTACAGATTGAAGCTTTCTTT. It specifies CASSVQIEAFF.